The 17 T cell receptor beta chains below come from one sample, sequenced in a study of T cell repertoires in ileal Crohn's disease. The protocol was immunoSEQ multiplex PCR, while the TCRdb copy is restricted to in-frame clones and leaves out a portion. The sample gives around 17,000 clones, 80% to 90% of which show up once; 5.5% to 7% is in the top ten. The sequenced sample was ileal tissue. These receptors were taken from an adult with Crohn's disease.

The chain is built from TRBV6-1 and TRBJ2-7; maybe TRBD1 (6 bases). Germline assignment: CDR1 MNHNS and CDR2 SASEGT. Trimming cost V 0 bases and J 5 bases, with 11 bases left between them. CDR3 size: 14 residues. The CDR3 DNA reads as TGTGCCAGCAGTGAAGCGTGGGCAGGGGACGAGCAGTACTTC. Protein product: CASSEAWAGDEQYF.

The J gene is TRBJ1-1, the V gene TRBV29-1; 8 bases align to TRBD1. The CDR3 spans 15 residues. The V segment lost 5 bases and the J segment 0 bases; nucleotides outside the gene matches: 8. Per the germline V gene, CDR1 is SQVTM and CDR2 is ANQGSEA. The CDR3 reads CSVSDRVPMNTEAFF. The CDR3 nucleotides are TGCAGCGTTTCGGACAGGGTTCCAATGAACACTGAAGCTTTCTTT.

V usage is TRBV18 and J usage is TRBJ1-1; D may be TRBD1 (5 bases). Germline V gives CDR1 KGHSH, CDR2 LQKENI. This CDR3 has 15 residues. V lost 3 bases and J 1 base, leaving 12 bases between the germline ends. CDR3 DNA sequence: TGTGCCAGCTCACCTTGGACAACTGAGAACACTGAAGCTTTCTTT. Protein sequence: CASSPWTTENTEAFF. Based on the CDR3 plus reference TRBV18 and TRBJ1-1, the full variable domain is NAGVMQNPRHLVRRRGQEARLRCSPMKGHSHVYWYRQLPEEGLKFMVYLQKENIIDESGMPKERFSAEFPKEGPSILRIQQVVRGDSAAYFCASSPWTTENTEAFFGQGTRLTVV.

The gene calls are TRBV29-1 and TRBJ1-1; D call uncertain. Germline V lookup: CDR1 SQVTM, CDR2 ANQGSEA. This CDR3 spans 11 amino acids. Between the trimmed V and J ends, which lost 4 bases and 1 base, there was a span of 4 bases. DNA for the CDR3: TGCAGCGTTGCCAGGAACACTGAAGCTTTCTTT. It codes for CSVARNTEAFF.

This chain links TRBV6-5 with TRBJ1-2; 9 bases align to TRBD1. The CDR3 has 15 residues. The V gene's germline CDR1 is MNHEY and CDR2 SVGAGI. The V and J ends lost 8 bases and 1 base, in that order; junction bases with no gene match: 8. The CDR3 spells CASSLGTGNNYGYTF. The CDR3, as DNA: TGTGCCAGCTCCCTCGGGACAGGGAATAACTATGGCTACACCTTC.

The genes are TRBV30 and TRBJ2-1; TRBD1 aligns across 8 bases. This CDR3 has 12 amino acids. The V gene's germline CDR1 is GTSNPN and CDR2 SVGIG (reference sequence). Germline trimming cut 2 bases from V and 8 bases from J; bases unmatched to any gene: 2. The CDR3 is CAWSQGAYEQFF. The CDR3 bases are TGTGCCTGGAGTCAGGGGGCGTATGAGCAGTTCTTC.

J is TRBJ2-1 and V is TRBV6-6; the D gene is possibly TRBD2 (6 bases). CDR1 and CDR2 (germline): MNHNY, SVGAGI (reference sequence). This CDR3 spans 13 amino acids. V was clipped by 10 bases and J by 7 bases, with 17 bases between them. CDR3 coding DNA: TGTGCCACCGAGGACTACCCTAGGAATGAGCAGTTCTTC. This encodes CATEDYPRNEQFF.

The CDR3 region is CASSDLLNLGGSDTQYF. CDR3 sequence (DNA): TGTGCCAGCAGTGATCTCCTTAACCTGGGAGGGTCAGATACGCAGTATTTT. The V and J genes are TRBV6-4 and TRBJ2-3; TRBD2 agrees at 7 bases. The V gene's germline CDR1 is MRHNA and CDR2 SNTAGT. The CDR3 extends over 17 amino acids. Losses at the gene ends were 3 bases for V and 4 bases for J; bases not matched to a gene: 13.

This sequence joins TRBV15 and TRBJ2-1, with 9 bases fitting TRBD2. Germline V gives CDR1 LNHNV, CDR2 YYDKDF (reference sequence). V lost 1 base, J lost 8 bases, and 9 bases stayed unmatched. The CDR3 covers 16 residues. For the CDR3, the DNA is TGTGCCACCAGCAGAGGGGCTGGGATAGCGGGAGATGAGCAGTTCTTC. It translates to CATSRGAGIAGDEQFF.

The CDR3: CASSLSGQGSRETQYF. Written as DNA, the CDR3 is TGTGCCAGCAGCTTATCCGGACAGGGGTCACGGGAGACCCAGTACTTC. The chain recombines TRBV7-3 with TRBJ2-5; TRBD1 matches at 9 bases. V dropped 2 bases and J dropped 5; count of bases not matched to a gene: 9. CDR3 length: 16 amino acids. Germline V gene sequence: CDR1 SGHTA, CDR2 FQGTGA.

The chain joins TRBV29-1 to TRBJ2-7; 7 bases are shared with TRBD1. V trimming: 6 bases; J trimming: 5 bases; junction bases outside the gene matches: 13. Germline lookup yields CDR1 SQVTM and CDR2 ANQGSEA. The CDR3 has 14 residues. The CDR3 DNA sequence: TGCAGCGTCCGGACGACAGGGCAAAGGAACGAGCAGTACTTC. This translates into CSVRTTGQRNEQYF.

The rearrangement links TRBV5-1 to TRBJ1-1; D not certain. In germline, CDR1 is SGHRS, CDR2 YFSETQ. The V end lost 0 bases, the J end lost 1 base, and 10 bases lay between the germline ends. This CDR3 has 15 residues. This chain's CDR3 is CASSLGEEWNTEAFF. The CDR3 DNA reads TGCGCCAGCAGCTTGGGGGAGGAATGGAACACTGAAGCTTTCTTT. The whole variable domain, filled in from reference TRBV5-1 and TRBJ1-1, reads KAGVTQTPRYLIKTRGQQVTLSCSPISGHRSVSWYQQTPGQGLQFLFEYFSETQRNKGNFPGRFSGRQFSNSRSEMNVSTLELGDSALYLCASSLGEEWNTEAFFGQGTRLTVV.

V and J are TRBV13 and TRBJ2-7, with D perhaps TRBD1 (6 bases). The CDR3 has 15 residues. In germline, CDR1 is PRHDT, CDR2 FYEKMQ (reference sequence). The V end was cut by 5 bases, the J end by 2 bases, with 16 bases between. The CDR3 protein is CASSNRVLGAYEQYF. CDR3 DNA sequence: TGTGCCAGCAGCAACAGGGTACTGGGGGCCTACGAGCAGTACTTC. The full variable domain, rest sourced from reference TRBV13 and TRBJ2-7, is AAGVIQSPRHLIKEKRETATLKCYPIPRHDTVYWYQQGPGQDPQFLISFYEKMQSDKGSIPDRFSAQQFSDYHSELNMSSLELGDSALYFCASSNRVLGAYEQYFGPGTRLTVT.

The sample holds a few counts of this clone. The chain links TRBV4-2 to TRBJ2-7; 9 bases align to TRBD2. The CDR3 contains 16 residues. CDR1 and CDR2 (germline): LGHNA, YNFKEQ. The trim removed 2 bases at V and 0 bases at J, leaving 5 bases unmatched. CDR3 sequence: CASSQRSGRSSYEQYF. The CDR3 DNA is TGTGCCAGCAGCCAAAGAAGCGGGAGGAGCTCCTACGAGCAGTACTTC.

The CDR3 protein is CASSPTSASTDTQYF. As DNA, the CDR3 is TGTGCCAGCAGTCCAACTAGCGCTAGCACAGATACGCAGTATTTT. The chain couples TRBV6-5 to TRBJ2-3; 7 bases are shared with TRBD2. J was trimmed by 0 bases and V by 5 bases; bases with no gene match: 5. Germline V gene lookup returns CDR1 MNHEY and CDR2 SVGAGI. The CDR3 extends over 15 amino acids.

This clone has a handful of counts. The chain links TRBV28 to TRBJ2-4; TRBD2 aligns across 7 bases. The J segment lost 0 bases and the V segment lost 8 bases, leaving 16 bases of the junction unmatched. The CDR3 has 18 residues. CDR1 and CDR2 (germline): MDHEN, SYDVKM. The CDR3 DNA sequence: TGTGCCAGCCGGACGGGAGGCACGACCTTGTTAGCCAAAAACATTCAGTACTTC. Protein sequence: CASRTGGTTLLAKNIQYF.

The chain has TRBV5-1 and TRBJ2-1; TRBD2 matches 12 bases. V was pared by 4 bases and J by 9 bases, with 8 bases of the junction left unmatched. The CDR3 consists of 15 residues. Germline CDR1 and CDR2: SGHRS and YFSETQ. The CDR3 loop reads CASSGGLAGFTEQFF. The CDR3 DNA reads TGCGCCAGCAGCGGGGGACTAGCGGGCTTCACTGAGCAGTTCTTC.